These T cell receptor beta chains were read from a single sample in a study of blood T cell repertoires in COVID-19. Method: immunoSEQ multiplex PCR; TCRdb's copy keeps in-frame clones and lacks some. The sample consists of about 83,000 clones, approximately 90% of them appearing once. Sequencing was carried out using peripheral blood. Source of these receptors: a woman in her forties or fifties with active or convalescent COVID-19. Each CDR3 is given with its conserved first and last residue. D genes are given only for firm matches. Only some rows state a clone size, as once, few, many or a class for expanded clones.

>-|TRBJ2-5|TRBD1|TRBV15
CATSSWTGQETQYF
TGTGCCACCAGCAGCTGGACAGGACAAGAGACCCAGTACTTC
>-|TRBJ2-3|-|TRBV7-3
CASSLLTREDTQYF
TGTGCCAGCAGCTTATTAACCAGGGAAGATACGCAGTATTTT
>-|TRBJ1-2|TRBD1|TRBV4-2
CASRLMTGGAEQGYTF
TGTGCCAGCAGACTTATGACAGGGGGCGCGGAACAAGGCTACACCTTC
>-|TRBJ1-1|-|TRBV19
CASCNEGAPNTEAFF
TGTGCCAGTTGCAATGAAGGGGCCCCTAACACTGAAGCTTTCTTT
>-|TRBJ1-2|-|TRBV7-2
CASSPGGGASSGYTF
TGTGCCAGCAGCCCAGGCGGGGGCGCATCTTCTGGCTACACCTTC
>few|TRBJ1-3|-|TRBV29-1
CSVVQGLSGNTIYF
TGCAGCGTTGTGCAGGGCCTTTCTGGAAACACCATATATTTT
>-|TRBJ1-1|-|TRBV27
CASSLRLVTEAFF
TGTGCCAGCAGTCTACGGTTGGTGACTGAAGCTTTCTTT
>-|TRBJ2-1|-|TRBV4-3
CASSQRPGGGHNEQFF
TGCGCCAGCAGCCAACGCCCAGGTGGAGGCCACAATGAGCAGTTCTTC
>-|TRBJ2-7|-|TRBV5-4
CASSKGLPYEQYF
TGTGCCAGCAGCAAGGGACTCCCCTACGAGCAGTACTTC
>-|TRBJ2-1|TRBD2|TRBV11-2
CASSFQRGGLNEQFF
TGTGCCAGCAGCTTTCAGCGGGGGGGCCTCAATGAGCAGTTCTTC
>-|TRBJ2-1|-|TRBV9
CASSEGRGGDVSYNEQFF
TGTGCCAGCAGCGAGGGGCGGGGTGGTGATGTGTCCTACAATGAGCAGTTCTTC
>few|TRBJ2-7|-|TRBV5-4
CASSFGGGQYSEQYF
TGTGCCAGCAGCTTCGGAGGCGGACAGTACTCCGAGCAGTACTTC
>-|TRBJ1-6|-|TRBV4-3
CASSQDAGGRPLHF
TGCGCCAGCAGCCAAGATGCTGGGGGGAGACCCCTCCACTTT
>-|TRBJ1-3|-|TRBV6-5
CASSQGHSGNTIYF
TGTGCCAGCAGTCAGGGGCACTCTGGAAACACCATATATTTT
>-|TRBJ2-1|-|TRBV14
CASSQVDSYNEQFF
TGTGCCAGCAGCCAAGTTGACAGTTACAATGAGCAGTTCTTC
>-|TRBJ1-2|TRBD1|TRBV5-6
CASSPPGTGANYGYTF
TGTGCCAGCAGCCCCCCTGGCACAGGGGCTAACTATGGCTACACCTTC